These 17 T cell receptor beta chains came from one sample sequenced in a study of cytomegalovirus exposure and HLA in healthy donors. The PCR made use of 60 Vbeta and 13 Jbeta primers. TCRdb keeps only in-frame clones here, not all; method: immunoSEQ multiplex PCR. The sample carries 50,000 to 60,000 clones, 70% to 80% recorded once. The sequenced sample was PBMCs. The receptor source for this set is a woman aged 40 to 50 in good health and CMV-seropositive.

The rearrangement joins TRBV28 to TRBJ1-6; possibly TRBD1 for D (5 bases). Germline lookup yields CDR1 MDHEN and CDR2 SYDVKM. This CDR3 contains 15 residues. V shed 5 bases and J shed 9 bases, with 17 bases lying between them. CDR3 in DNA: TGTGCCAGCAGTGTTGGCCTCGTGGGGGGTTCACCCCTCCACTTT. The encoded protein is CASSVGLVGGSPLHF. Supplemented by reference TRBV28 and TRBJ1-6, the full variable domain reads DVKVTQSSRYLVKRTGEKVFLECVQDMDHENMFWYRQDPGLGLRLIYFSYDVKMKEKGDIPEGYSVSREKKERFSLILESASTNQTSMYLCASSVGLVGGSPLHFGNGTRLTVT.

Comment on this clone: Other DNA sequences in this sample translate to the same CDR3. V and J are TRBV10-2 and TRBJ1-1; a possible D gene is TRBD1 (5 bases). Germline V CDR1 and CDR2: WSHSY, SAAADI. Trimming took off 7 bases at V and 0 bases at J, with 12 bases between the two ends. CDR3 length: 14 amino acids. CDR3 loop: CASTRTQMNTEAFF. The CDR3 nucleotides read TGCGCCAGCACCAGGACACAGATGAACACTGAAGCTTTCTTT.

V and J are TRBV18 and TRBJ2-1; D perhaps matches TRBD1 (6 bases). The CDR3 is 16 residues long. CDR1 is KGHSH and CDR2 is LQKENI in the germline V gene. Trimming stripped 3 bases from V and 5 bases from J, with 17 bases between. CDR3: CASSPSGTRTHNEQFF. DNA for the CDR3: TGTGCCAGCTCACCGTCCGGGACACGGACACACAATGAGCAGTTCTTC.

The chain joins TRBV29-1 to TRBJ2-1; tentatively, D is TRBD2 (6 bases). CDR1 is SQVTM and CDR2 is ANQGSEA in the germline V gene. This CDR3 has 17 amino acids. The V end was cut by 7 bases, the J end by 9 bases, with 31 bases between. Here the CDR3 reads CSAHFEWEAGVVGEQFF. CDR3 DNA: TGCAGCGCCCATTTCGAGTGGGAGGCCGGGGTAGTAGGTGAGCAGTTCTTC.

The gene calls are TRBV19 and TRBJ2-1, with 11 bases that match TRBD2. Germline V lookup: CDR1 LNHDA, CDR2 SQIVND (reference sequence). The CDR3 is 14 residues long. V lost 3 bases to trimming and J lost 6 bases; unmatched junction nucleotides: 1. CDR3 loop: CASSITSGGNEQFF. As DNA, the CDR3 is TGTGCCAGTAGTATCACTAGCGGGGGCAATGAGCAGTTCTTC.

V gene TRBV7-9 combines with J gene TRBJ1-1, with D possibly being TRBD1 (5 bases). The V gene lost 5 bases and the J gene lost 0 bases, with 13 bases spanning the gap. Germline V lookup: CDR1 SEHNR, CDR2 FQNEAQ (reference sequence). This CDR3 region has 15 residues. Here the CDR3 reads CASSPQSTVNTEAFF. For the CDR3, the DNA is TGTGCCAGCAGCCCACAATCGACAGTGAACACTGAAGCTTTCTTT.

This clone was picked up a small number of times. This chain connects TRBV2 to TRBJ2-3; the match to TRBD2 covers 8 bases. Germline CDR1 SNHLY, CDR2 FYNNEI. This CDR3 is built from 15 residues. The J segment lost 2 bases and the V segment lost 6 bases, leaving 7 bases of the junction unmatched. CDR3 nucleotides: TGTGCCAGCAGGGACCAGCGGGGGTTCACAGATACGCAGTATTTT. It encodes CASRDQRGFTDTQYF.

This rearrangement joins TRBV5-1 to TRBJ1-2; TRBD1 might be the D (5 bases). This CDR3 has 16 residues. Germline CDR1 is SGHRS and CDR2 is YFSETQ. V was pared by 0 bases and J by 2 bases, with 14 bases between. The CDR3: CASSLDGQGFNYGYTF. The CDR3 DNA is TGCGCCAGCAGCTTGGATGGCCAGGGCTTCAACTATGGCTACACCTTC.

The CDR3 sequence is CASRAGLNTEAFF. In DNA, the CDR3 is TGTGCCAGCAGGGCAGGCCTTAACACTGAAGCTTTCTTT. V usage is TRBV2 and J usage is TRBJ1-1; no firm D call. Germline V gene data show CDR1 as SNHLY and CDR2 as FYNNEI. The CDR3 covers 13 residues. The ends were cut back, 6 bases at V and 2 bases at J, with 10 bases in the middle. The full variable domain, in which reference TRBV2 and TRBJ1-1 provide the parts outside the CDR3, is EPEVTQTPSHQVTQMGQEVILRCVPISNHLYFYWYRQILGQKVEFLVSFYNNEISEKSEIFDDQFSVERPDGSNFTLKIRSTKLEDSAMYFCASRAGLNTEAFFGQGTRLTVV.

The chain has TRBV4-3 and TRBJ2-5; TRBD1 matches at 7 bases. The J call is uncertain, as TRBJ2-7 better fits the DNA end. Germline values: CDR1 LGHNA, CDR2 YSLEER. The CDR3 extends over 12 amino acids. The CDR3 sequence: CASSQTGDEQYF. CDR3 sequence (DNA): TGCGCCAGCAGCCAAACAGGGGACGAGCAGTACTTC.

The rearrangement joins TRBV7-8 to TRBJ1-1; D may be TRBD1 (6 bases). V dropped 5 bases and J dropped 5 bases, with 21 bases sitting between them. The germline V gene has CDR1 SGHVS and CDR2 FQNEAQ. The length of the CDR3 is 16 residues. The CDR3 region has the DNA TGTGCCAGCAGCCCCCCCCAGGCACAGGGAGGGACTGAAGCTTTCTTT. Its protein is CASSPPQAQGGTEAFF.

This rearrangement joins TRBV28 to TRBJ2-3, with TRBD1 identical over 8 bases. The CDR3 runs 16 residues. Germline-derived CDR1 and CDR2 are MDHEN and SYDVKM. With 5 bases clipped from V and 3 bases from J, the junction kept 10 bases outside the gene matches. The CDR3 reads CASSTPRTGRTDTQYF. CDR3 bases: TGTGCCAGCAGTACTCCCCGGACAGGGCGGACAGATACGCAGTATTTT.

The chain links TRBV29-1 to TRBJ2-6; D is perhaps TRBD1 (5 bases). There are 13 residues in the CDR3. Trimming took off 6 bases at V and 4 bases at J, with 10 bases between the two ends. CDR1 is SQVTM, CDR2 ANQGSEA, per germline. CDR3 amino acids: CSVAAGGANVLTF. In DNA form, the CDR3 reads TGCAGCGTCGCTGCAGGGGGGGCCAACGTCCTGACTTTC. The variable domain in full, with the rest retrieved from reference TRBV29-1 and TRBJ2-6, is SAVISQKPSRDICQRGTSLTIQCQVDSQVTMMFWYRQQPGQSLTLIATANQGSEATYESGFVIDKFPISRPNLTFSTLTVSNMSPEDSSIYLCSVAAGGANVLTFGAGSRLTVL.

The chain couples TRBV19 to TRBJ1-5, with no clear D. CDR3 length: 16 residues. Germline CDR1 reads LNHDA; CDR2 reads SQIVND (reference sequence). Trimming shortened V by 3 bases and J by 2 bases, and 14 bases separated the two germline ends. DNA of the CDR3: TGTGCCAGTAGTATTATCGAGGTTTCTGGCAATCAGCCCCAGCATTTT. This codes for CASSIIEVSGNQPQHF.

V gene TRBV18 combines with J gene TRBJ1-1; unclear D gene. CDR3 length: 16 amino acids. Trimming removed 1 base from V and 1 base from J, with 13 bases in between. Per the germline V gene, CDR1 is KGHSH and CDR2 is LQKENI. CDR3: CASSPRPSVRNTEAFF. CDR3 in DNA: TGTGCCAGCTCACCACGCCCGTCGGTACGGAACACTGAAGCTTTCTTT.

J is TRBJ1-1 and V is TRBV13; D is possibly TRBD1 (5 bases). The germline V gene has CDR1 PRHDT and CDR2 FYEKMQ (reference sequence). The CDR3 length is 14 residues. Trimming stripped 6 bases from V and 5 bases from J, with 16 bases between. The CDR3 DNA sequence: TGTGCCAGCAGTCCAGGGAGGGTTTGGACTGAAGCTTTCTTT. It specifies CASSPGRVWTEAFF.

The genes are TRBV5-1 and TRBJ1-1; the D is unclear. Looked up from germline, CDR1 is SGHRS and CDR2 is YFSETQ. The CDR3 contains 15 residues. V was pared by 7 bases and J by 10 bases, with 26 bases between. The CDR3 loop reads CASRHDGVSHRGAFF. In DNA, the CDR3 is TGCGCCAGCCGACACGACGGGGTATCCCACCGAGGAGCTTTCTTT.